Each of the 21 T cell receptor beta chains below was sequenced from the same sample in a study of blood T cell repertoires in COVID-19. Only in-frame clones appear in the TCRdb table, and some are missing; sequencing was by immunoSEQ multiplex PCR. The sample lists 95,000 to 150,000 clones, roughly four fifths occurring once. The sample was peripheral blood. The receptors were sampled from a man aged 25 to 40 with COVID-19, enrolled during active disease.

The V call is TRBV18, the J call TRBJ2-5; possibly TRBD2 for D (5 bases). Per the germline V gene, CDR1 is KGHSH and CDR2 is LQKENI. The CDR3 extends over 11 amino acids. The germline V and J ends were trimmed by 6 bases and 3 bases, with 5 bases remaining between them. CDR3 sequence: CASSGEETQYF. The DNA for the CDR3 is TGTGCCAGCTCCGGGGAAGAGACCCAGTACTTC.

V and J are TRBV28 and TRBJ1-2; D unclear. This CDR3 has 10 residues. Per the germline V gene, CDR1 is MDHEN and CDR2 is SYDVKM. V dropped 6 bases and J dropped 6 bases, with 5 bases sitting between them. The CDR3 reads CASRSDGYTF. As DNA, the CDR3 is TGTGCCAGCAGGTCGGATGGCTACACCTTC.

CDR3 coding DNA: TGTGCCAGCAGGTATTGGATGGAGGAGCAGTACTTC. This codes for CASRYWMEEQYF. This chain joins TRBV12-3 or TRBV12-4 and TRBJ2-7; D not resolved. The V gene lost 6 bases and the J gene lost 7 bases, with 13 bases spanning the gap. CDR3 size: 12 residues.

This clone came up a few times. The chain couples TRBV2 to TRBJ2-7; no firm D call. This CDR3 is 17 amino acids long. The V end lost 1 base, the J end lost 3 bases, and 19 bases lay between the germline ends. The germline V gene encodes CDR1 SNHLY and CDR2 FYNNEI. DNA of the CDR3: TGTGCCAGCAGTGAAGAGTCATTTGCGAAGATTTACTACGAGCAGTACTTC. Translating gives CASSEESFAKIYYEQYF. Supplemented by reference TRBV2 and TRBJ2-7, the full variable domain reads EPEVTQTPSHQVTQMGQEVILRCVPISNHLYFYWYRQILGQKVEFLVSFYNNEISEKSEIFDDQFSVERPDGSNFTLKIRSTKLEDSAMYFCASSEESFAKIYYEQYFGPGTRLTVT.

In its sample, this clone was seen once. The chain combines TRBV28 with TRBJ1-5; tentative D call: TRBD1 (6 bases). The CDR3 length is 12 residues. From germline, CDR1 is MDHEN and CDR2 SYDVKM. V was pared by 3 bases and J by 12 bases, with 12 bases between. The CDR3 coding sequence is TGTGCCAGCAGTTTTTCACGACAGGACCAGCATTTT. Protein sequence: CASSFSRQDQHF.

This clone was found once. The rearrangement joins TRBV6-5 to TRBJ2-1, with 11 bases lining up with TRBD2. The V and J ends lost 5 bases and 8 bases, in that order; junction bases with no gene match: 5. CDR1 MNHEY and CDR2 SVGAGI come from the germline V gene. CDR3 length: 14 residues. The DNA for the CDR3 is TGTGCCAGCAGTAATAGCGGGGGGGCCTATGAGCAGTTCTTC. Translating gives CASSNSGGAYEQFF.

The gene calls are TRBV6-4 and TRBJ2-3; possible D gene TRBD2, 5 bases. Germline lookup yields CDR1 MRHNA and CDR2 SNTAGT. The CDR3 runs 15 residues. V lost 4 bases, J lost 1 base, and 12 bases lay in between. CDR3 in DNA: TGTGCCAGCAGTGGAAGGGCGGGCCGCACAGATACGCAGTATTTT. It is translated as CASSGRAGRTDTQYF.

The rearrangement uses TRBV11-3 and TRBJ2-7; a possible D gene is TRBD2 (5 bases). V lost 2 bases to trimming and J lost 6 bases, with 14 bases between them. The CDR3 has 14 residues. CDR1 is SGHNT, CDR2 YENEEA, per germline. CDR3 in amino acids: CASSLRGPASEQYF. DNA of the CDR3: TGTGCCAGCAGCTTACGGGGTCCCGCGAGCGAGCAGTACTTC.

V usage is TRBV19 and J usage is TRBJ2-1, with 7 bases matching TRBD2. Germline loops: CDR1 LNHDA, CDR2 SQIVND (reference sequence). The CDR3 is 15 residues long. J lost 0 bases, V lost 7 bases, and 6 bases had no gene match. CDR3 coding DNA: TGTGCCAGTACCCAGCGGGGATTCTCCTACAATGAGCAGTTCTTC. It is translated as CASTQRGFSYNEQFF.

Of note for this clone: The junction differs from germline at one of its ends, possibly a read error. The rearrangement joins TRBV5-6 to TRBJ2-5; TRBD1 matches at 9 bases. The CDR3 runs 13 residues. The V gene's germline CDR1 is SGHDT and CDR2 YYEEEE. The CDR3 region is CASSWTGEETQYF. The CDR3 DNA sequence: TGTGCTAGCAGCTGGACAGGGGAGGAGACCCAGTACTTC.

V and J are TRBV7-3 and TRBJ1-1, with D unclear. Trimming stripped 4 bases from V and 0 bases from J, with 12 bases between. In germline, CDR1 is SGHTA, CDR2 FQGTGA. CDR3 length equals 15 residues. The CDR3 nucleotides are TGTGCCAGCAGCTCGATGGAGCAGATGAACACTGAAGCTTTCTTT. This translates into CASSSMEQMNTEAFF.

The chain links TRBV18 to TRBJ1-4; a possible D gene is TRBD1 (5 bases). V lost 1 base to trimming and J lost 2 bases, with 11 bases between them. From germline, CDR1 is KGHSH and CDR2 LQKENI. The CDR3 totals 16 residues. CDR3 coding DNA: TGTGCCAGCTCACCACGAGGCGGGGGGACTAATGAAAAACTGTTTTTT. This translates into CASSPRGGGTNEKLFF.

This clone has only a few counts. The identical CDR3 is also encoded by other nucleotide sequences in the sample. The CDR3 reads CASRGDRNTEAFF. The CDR3 coding sequence is TGTGCCAGCAGGGGGGACAGGAACACTGAAGCTTTCTTT. The V gene is TRBV2, the J gene TRBJ1-1, with TRBD1 matching over 7 bases. There are 13 residues in the CDR3. Germline CDR1 reads SNHLY; CDR2 reads FYNNEI. V lost 6 bases to trimming and J lost 1 base; unmatched junction nucleotides: 2.

The CDR3 DNA reads TGTGCCAGCACCTCCGACAGGGCCGATTATAGCAATCAGCCCCAGCATTTT. Its protein product is CASTSDRADYSNQPQHF. This chain joins TRBV28 and TRBJ1-5; TRBD1 agrees at 7 bases. The V gene's germline CDR1 is MDHEN and CDR2 SYDVKM. The CDR3 extends over 17 amino acids. With 7 bases clipped from V and 0 bases from J, the junction kept 12 bases outside the gene matches.

The V call is TRBV7-2, the J call TRBJ2-7, with 11 bases identical to TRBD2. Germline V gives CDR1 SGHTA, CDR2 FQGNSA. V gave up 6 bases and J gave up 1 base; unmatched junction bases: 5. This CDR3 contains 15 residues. This chain's CDR3 is CASRDSGGASYEQYF. The CDR3 DNA follows: TGTGCCAGCAGGGATAGCGGGGGGGCATCCTACGAGCAGTACTTC. Filled out from reference TRBV7-2 and TRBJ2-7, the complete variable domain reads GAGVSQSPSNKVTEKGKDVELRCDPISGHTALYWYRQSLGQGLEFLIYFQGNSAPDKSGLPSDRFSAERTGGSVSTLTIQRTQQEDSAVYLCASRDSGGASYEQYFGPGTRLTVT.

This clone turned up a few times. The chain links TRBV2 to TRBJ1-6; D is unresolved. The CDR3 is 18 amino acids. Trimming shortened V by 5 bases and J by 0 bases, and 17 bases separated the two germline ends. In germline, CDR1 is SNHLY, CDR2 FYNNEI. CDR3 nucleotide sequence: TGTGCCAGCAGTTACCAGCGCCTCTTTAGCTCCTATAATTCACCCCTCCACTTT. It yields the protein CASSYQRLFSSYNSPLHF.

The chain joins TRBV4-1 to TRBJ2-1; tentative D call: TRBD1 (5 bases). V dropped 0 bases and J dropped 6 bases, with 15 bases sitting between them. Germline assignment: CDR1 MGHRA and CDR2 YSYEKL. This CDR3 has 16 residues. The CDR3 coding sequence is TGCGCCAGCAGCCAAGAAACTTCCGCAGGGTCCAATGAGCAGTTCTTC. This codes for CASSQETSAGSNEQFF.

The genes are TRBV27 and TRBJ1-2; 8 bases match TRBD1. The ends lost 10 bases at V and 7 bases at J; junction bases unmatched: 5. This CDR3 contains 11 residues. CDR1 and CDR2 (germline): MNHEY, SMNVEV (reference sequence). The DNA for the CDR3 is TGTGCCATCGGACAGGGTGGTGGCTACACCTTC. Its protein product is CAIGQGGGYTF.

This clone is medium-sized by share. V is TRBV6-2 or TRBV6-3 and J is TRBJ2-7, with TRBD2 as a possible D gene (5 bases). V was clipped by 5 bases and J by 3 bases, with 17 bases between them. The CDR3 has 15 amino acids. Germline CDR1 is MNHEY and CDR2 is SVGEGT. DNA for the CDR3: TGTGCCAGCAGTCTACCTCCGGGGAACTACTACGAGCAGTACTTC. Its translation is CASSLPPGNYYEQYF.

This sequence joins TRBV29-1 and TRBJ1-1, with 7 positions matching TRBD1. With 6 bases clipped from V and 2 bases from J, the junction kept 9 bases outside the gene matches. The V gene's germline CDR1 is SQVTM and CDR2 ANQGSEA. The CDR3 is made up of 14 amino acids. DNA for the CDR3: TGCAGCGTAGTTATAGGGACAGCTAACACTGAAGCTTTCTTT. Translated: CSVVIGTANTEAFF.

This clone was observed a single time. The V call is TRBV10-3, the J call TRBJ2-2; 7 nucleotides line up with TRBD1. Unmatched junction bases numbered 1, after V lost 4 bases and J lost 5 bases. The length of the CDR3 is 13 residues. Germline lookup yields CDR1 ENHRY and CDR2 SYGVKD. Written as DNA, the CDR3 is TGTGCCATCAGTGTCAGGGGGACCGGGGAGCTGTTTTTT. Its translation: CAISVRGTGELFF.